This T cell receptor (beta chain) stems from a study of blood T cell repertoires in COVID-19. Germline CDR1 SGHTS, CDR2 YDEGEE. V lost 0 bases, J lost 6 bases, and 7 bases stayed unmatched. CDR3 length equals 15 residues. Only in-frame clones appear in the TCRdb table, and some are missing; sequencing was by immunoSEQ multiplex PCR. The table includes about 210,000 clones, roughly 84% detected once. The TCR comes from a man aged 35 to 55 who had recovered from COVID-19. The specimen was peripheral blood. The chain has TRBV5-8 and TRBJ2-3; TRBD1 aligns across 7 bases. The CDR3 loop is CASSLAGQRGDTQYF. Written as DNA, the CDR3 is TGTGCCAGCAGCTTGGCGGGACAGAGAGGCGATACGCAGTATTTT.